This is a list of T cell receptor beta chains from one sample in a study of beta chain features in type 1 diabetes. Assay used: immunoSEQ multiplex PCR; TCRdb lists only in-frame clones, some missing. The sample yields about 650,000 clones, around an eighth seen once. Sequences were obtained from naive CD4+ T cells from blood. These receptors came from a man aged 25 to 45 with type 1 diabetes. Each CDR3 is given with its conserved first and last residue. A D gene is named only where the DNA matches it firmly. A row's size may be missing; if present it is once, few, many or a size class.

J gene: TRBJ2-5; clone size: .; D gene: TRBD1; V gene: TRBV7-2; CDR3 protein: CASSLGQGAETQYF; CDR3 DNA: TGTGCCAGCAGCTTGGGACAGGGGGCGGAGACCCAGTACTTC
J gene: TRBJ1-2; clone size: .; D gene: .; V gene: TRBV2; CDR3 protein: CASSENRDYGYTF; CDR3 DNA: TGTGCCAGCAGTGAGAACAGGGACTATGGCTACACCTTC
J gene: TRBJ2-2; clone size: .; D gene: TRBD2; V gene: TRBV25-1; CDR3 protein: CASSGVAGRNTGELFF; CDR3 DNA: TGTGCCAGCAGTGGGGTAGCGGGGAGAAACACCGGGGAGCTGTTTTTT
J gene: TRBJ1-1; clone size: .; D gene: TRBD1; V gene: TRBV18; CDR3 protein: CASSQSGQGYTEAFF; CDR3 DNA: TGTGCCAGCTCACAATCCGGACAGGGGTACACTGAAGCTTTCTTT
J gene: TRBJ2-3; clone size: .; D gene: .; V gene: TRBV9; CDR3 protein: CASSAGTADTQYF; CDR3 DNA: TGTGCCAGCAGCGCCGGGACGGCGGATACGCAGTATTTT
J gene: TRBJ1-1; clone size: few; D gene: TRBD1; V gene: TRBV6-5; CDR3 protein: CASSSQGLNTEAFF; CDR3 DNA: TGTGCCAGCAGTTCACAGGGGCTGAACACTGAAGCTTTCTTT
J gene: TRBJ2-7; clone size: few; D gene: .; V gene: TRBV5-4; CDR3 protein: CASSLELIGEQYF; CDR3 DNA: TGTGCCAGCAGCTTGGAATTGATAGGCGAGCAGTACTTC
J gene: TRBJ1-2; clone size: .; D gene: TRBD1; V gene: TRBV9; CDR3 protein: CASKGQGEGYTF; CDR3 DNA: TGTGCCAGCAAGGGACAGGGGGAAGGCTACACCTTC
J gene: TRBJ2-1; clone size: few; D gene: TRBD1; V gene: TRBV28; CDR3 protein: CASSPRDRGLVNEQFF; CDR3 DNA: TGTGCCAGCAGTCCCCGGGACAGGGGGCTAGTCAATGAGCAGTTCTTC
J gene: TRBJ1-2; clone size: few; D gene: .; V gene: TRBV4-3; CDR3 protein: CASSQGQIVNYGYTF; CDR3 DNA: TGCGCCAGCAGCCAAGGACAGATAGTTAACTATGGCTACACCTTC
J gene: TRBJ2-7; clone size: few; D gene: .; V gene: TRBV5-1; CDR3 protein: CASSLQPDGEKQYF; CDR3 DNA: TGCGCCAGCAGCTTGCAACCCGACGGGGAAAAGCAGTACTTC
J gene: TRBJ2-5; clone size: .; D gene: TRBD2; V gene: TRBV28; CDR3 protein: CASEVPGLGEETQYF; CDR3 DNA: TGTGCCAGCGAGGTTCCGGGACTAGGAGAAGAGACCCAGTACTTC
J gene: TRBJ2-5; clone size: .; D gene: TRBD1; V gene: TRBV18; CDR3 protein: CASSPLGQQETQYF; CDR3 DNA: TGTGCCAGCTCACCACTGGGACAGCAAGAGACCCAGTACTTC
J gene: TRBJ2-6; clone size: .; D gene: .; V gene: TRBV7-3; CDR3 protein: CASSLTTDLEANVLTF; CDR3 DNA: TGTGCCAGCAGCTTAACAACGGATCTGGAGGCCAACGTCCTGACTTTC
J gene: TRBJ2-7; clone size: few; D gene: .; V gene: TRBV15; CDR3 protein: CATSRDYGTYEQYF; CDR3 DNA: TGTGCCACCAGCAGAGATTACGGTACCTACGAGCAGTACTTC
J gene: TRBJ1-2; clone size: .; D gene: TRBD1; V gene: TRBV5-1; CDR3 protein: CASSFQGGYGYTF; CDR3 DNA: TGCGCCAGCAGCTTCCAGGGGGGCTATGGCTACACCTTC
J gene: TRBJ2-7; clone size: .; D gene: TRBD2; V gene: TRBV7-2; CDR3 protein: CASSPGLAGVEQYF; CDR3 DNA: TGTGCCAGCAGTCCGGGACTAGCGGGGGTCGAGCAGTACTTC
J gene: TRBJ1-6; clone size: few; D gene: .; V gene: TRBV11-3; CDR3 protein: CASSFSVARSPLHF; CDR3 DNA: TGTGCCAGCAGCTTTTCAGTGGCCCGATCACCCCTCCACTTT
J gene: TRBJ2-5; clone size: .; D gene: .; V gene: TRBV7-9; CDR3 protein: CASSLDPTKTQYF; CDR3 DNA: TGTGCCAGCAGCTTAGATCCCACCAAGACCCAGTACTTC
J gene: TRBJ1-2; clone size: .; D gene: .; V gene: TRBV27; CDR3 protein: CASAQTVNYGYTF; CDR3 DNA: TGTGCCAGCGCCCAAACAGTTAACTATGGCTACACCTTC
J gene: TRBJ1-1; clone size: few; D gene: .; V gene: TRBV7-9; CDR3 protein: CASSETGNTEAFF; CDR3 DNA: TGTGCCAGCAGCGAGACAGGAAACACTGAAGCTTTCTTT
J gene: TRBJ1-1; clone size: few; D gene: .; V gene: TRBV5-1; CDR3 protein: CASSWTGQITEAFF; CDR3 DNA: TGCGCCAGCAGCTGGACCGGACAGATCACTGAAGCTTTCTTT
J gene: TRBJ2-5; clone size: .; D gene: .; V gene: TRBV29-1; CDR3 protein: CSVDLSGVGPETQYF; CDR3 DNA: TGCAGCGTTGATTTGTCGGGAGTGGGGCCAGAGACCCAGTACTTC
J gene: TRBJ2-3; clone size: few; D gene: .; V gene: TRBV12-2; CDR3 protein: CASRLPGISSTDTQYF; CDR3 DNA: TGTGCAAGTCGCCTCCCGGGGATTTCTAGCACAGATACGCAGTATTTT
J gene: TRBJ1-4; clone size: few; D gene: .; V gene: TRBV6-6; CDR3 protein: CASSYSGHEGEKLFF; CDR3 DNA: TGTGCCAGCAGTTACTCGGGACACGAGGGGGAAAAACTGTTTTTT
J gene: TRBJ1-4; clone size: few; D gene: .; V gene: TRBV18; CDR3 protein: CASSPPSSNEKLFF; CDR3 DNA: TGTGCCAGCTCACCACCTTCGTCTAATGAAAAACTGTTTTTT
J gene: TRBJ1-6; clone size: few; D gene: TRBD1; V gene: TRBV11-3; CDR3 protein: CASSSGQGRNSPLHF; CDR3 DNA: TGTGCCAGCAGCTCTGGACAGGGAAGAAATTCACCCCTCCACTTT